Described below is a single T cell receptor beta chain sequence and its context. The antigen is not known. Little can be read into the size of this beta chain, an off-target read in a library designed for alpha chains. These data are taken from a study of spatial heterogeneity in lung cancer. Study as a whole: A consistent excess of beta-chain over alpha-chain sequences was detected. Findings and caveats of the study: Numbers of ubiquitous and regional expanded TCRs tracked ubiquitous and regional nonsynonymous mutation counts, respectively. For expanded intratumoral alpha and beta TCRs, counts tracked tumor mutation counts.

TCRdb passed the 5' RACE reads through MiXCR, listing each CDR3 protein once. This sample has approximately 6,800 distinct CDR3 sequences, with about 13% found just once. The time point was: sample taken at primary tumor resection. The length of the CDR3 is 13 residues. Unmatched junction bases numbered 1, after V lost 4 bases and J lost 4 bases. Per germline, CDR1 LGHDT and CDR2 YNNKEL (reference sequence). This specimen was lung tumor tissue, taken at surgery. This sequence joins TRBV3-1 and TRBJ2-7; TRBD1 agrees at 10 bases. The receptor comes from a male donor with early-stage non-small cell lung cancer. The CDR3 reads CASSRDRGYEQYF. CDR3 in DNA: TGTGCCAGCAGCCGGGACAGGGGTTACGAGCAGTACTTC.